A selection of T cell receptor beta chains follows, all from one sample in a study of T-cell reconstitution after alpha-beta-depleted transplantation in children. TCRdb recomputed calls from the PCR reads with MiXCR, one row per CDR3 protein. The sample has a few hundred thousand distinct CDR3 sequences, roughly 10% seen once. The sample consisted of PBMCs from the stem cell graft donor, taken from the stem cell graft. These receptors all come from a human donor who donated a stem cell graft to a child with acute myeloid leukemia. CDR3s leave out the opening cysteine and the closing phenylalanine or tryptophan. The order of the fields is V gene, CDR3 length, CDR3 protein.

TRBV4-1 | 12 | ASSRTGLSEKLF
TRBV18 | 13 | ASSPPGAVNEKLF
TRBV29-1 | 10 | SVDGWSGELF
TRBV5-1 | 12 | ASSLVAGMRELF
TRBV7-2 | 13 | ASSSATGVTDTQY
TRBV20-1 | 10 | SANRVRNEQF
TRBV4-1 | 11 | ASSQVELAEQF
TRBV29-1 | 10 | SAPTRSGTQY
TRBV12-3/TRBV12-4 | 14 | ASSLVLTGLNNEQF
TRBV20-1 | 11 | SAGNGATYGYT
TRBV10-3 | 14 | AIKTRDGANTGELF
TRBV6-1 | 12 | ASSEANRGDTQY
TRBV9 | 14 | ASSSSPQGAEEKLF
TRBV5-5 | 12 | ASSSIGGIYEQY
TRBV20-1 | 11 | SARGLGKNIQY
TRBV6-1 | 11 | PSSPGQAYGYT
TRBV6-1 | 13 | ASSGSGQYGNTIY
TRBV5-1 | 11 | ASSLDRQDEAF
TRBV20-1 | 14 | SVIPAEFSWGDTQY
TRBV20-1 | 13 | SASLAAGSYNEQF
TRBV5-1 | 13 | ASSLDGWYTGELF
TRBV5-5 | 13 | ASSLVGYPNEKLF
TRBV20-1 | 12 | SARFKSAYETQY
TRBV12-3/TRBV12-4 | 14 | ASSSKAGVGYNEQF
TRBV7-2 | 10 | ASSYTINEQF
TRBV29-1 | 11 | SAGLAASYEQY
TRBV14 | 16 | ASSQERGLTGAKETQY
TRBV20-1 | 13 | SAPWDSRRTDTQY
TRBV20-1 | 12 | SARRSNSNQPQH
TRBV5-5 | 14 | ASSLALRDTAYEQY
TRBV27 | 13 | ASSLRGGLGATQY
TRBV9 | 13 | ASSVRSGRANEQF
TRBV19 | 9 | ASSITGELF
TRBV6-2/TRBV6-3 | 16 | ASSYWTGGSSIYNEQF
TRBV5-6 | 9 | ASSLGRELF
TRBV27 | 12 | ASSFGTDYNEQF
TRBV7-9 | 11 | ASSLKASYEQF
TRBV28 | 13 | ASSLYGRGEQPQH
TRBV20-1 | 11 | SASQGPNQPQH
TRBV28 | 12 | ASSPGPPSNEQF
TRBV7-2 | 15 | ASSPAVGRAWGYGYT
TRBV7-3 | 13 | ASSLAGGPGSEQF
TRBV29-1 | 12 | SGPTRRSSYEQY
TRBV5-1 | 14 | ASSSDSGGPHNEQF
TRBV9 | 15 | ASSALPLARSTDTQY
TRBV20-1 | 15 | SAEMVLAGGPQETQY
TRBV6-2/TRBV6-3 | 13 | ASSHLGASTDTQY
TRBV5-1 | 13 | ASSPGLAGEETQY
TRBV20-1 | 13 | SARARVGVPLEQY
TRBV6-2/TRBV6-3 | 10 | ASSYQVFEQY
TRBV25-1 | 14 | ATTPSASGTNNEQF
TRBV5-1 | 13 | ASSLDGQAVYGYT
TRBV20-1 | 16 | SARDLEGTSVWGYEQY